These T cell receptor beta chains were read from a single sample in a study of cytomegalovirus exposure and HLA in healthy donors. The repertoire was sequenced with immunoSEQ multiplex PCR; TCRdb's copy has only in-frame clones and lacks some. The sample lists nearly 95,000 clones, approximately 63% occurring once. Sequencing was done on a sample of PBMCs. The source of these receptors is a woman in her thirties in good health and CMV-seronegative. Both conserved end residues are part of each CDR3. Each record gives: D gene, J gene, V gene, clone size, CDR3 DNA, CDR3 protein. A D gene is named only where the DNA matches it firmly. Part of the rows lack a size; the others show once, few, many or a class for expanded clones.

D gene: TRBD1; J gene: TRBJ1-1; V gene: TRBV5-6; clone size: once; CDR3 DNA: TGTGCCAGCAGCACGCTACAGGGGGCGGACACTGAAGCTTTCTTT; CDR3 protein: CASSTLQGADTEAFF
D gene: TRBD2; J gene: TRBJ2-5; V gene: TRBV13; clone size: .; CDR3 DNA: TGTGCCAGCAGCTTAGGAGGACTAGCCGGCCAGGCCCAGTACTTC; CDR3 protein: CASSLGGLAGQAQYF
D gene: .; J gene: TRBJ1-1; V gene: TRBV5-1; clone size: few; CDR3 DNA: TGCGCCAGCAGCACCCAGGGGCGATCAGCTGAAGCTTTCTTT; CDR3 protein: CASSTQGRSAEAFF
D gene: TRBD1; J gene: TRBJ1-1; V gene: TRBV5-1; clone size: .; CDR3 DNA: TGCGCCAGCGGACAGGGCGGCGGTGAAGCTTTCTTT; CDR3 protein: CASGQGGGEAFF
D gene: .; J gene: TRBJ2-5; V gene: TRBV5-1; clone size: .; CDR3 DNA: TGCGCCAGCAGGGTGGAGCAGGGGCAAGAGACCCAGTACTTC; CDR3 protein: CASRVEQGQETQYF
D gene: TRBD1; J gene: TRBJ1-6; V gene: TRBV29-1; clone size: few; CDR3 DNA: TGCAGCGGAAGGATAGGGACAGGGAATTCACCCCTCCACTTT; CDR3 protein: CSGRIGTGNSPLHF
D gene: TRBD1; J gene: TRBJ1-1; V gene: TRBV18; clone size: .; CDR3 DNA: TGTGCCAGCCAAGGACAGGGGAGGAGGTCTGAAGCTTTCTTT; CDR3 protein: CASQGQGRRSEAFF
D gene: .; J gene: TRBJ1-1; V gene: TRBV6-5; clone size: .; CDR3 DNA: TGTGCCAGCAGTTACTCTTTACGGGACACTGAAGCTTTCTTT; CDR3 protein: CASSYSLRDTEAFF
D gene: .; J gene: TRBJ1-5; V gene: TRBV19; clone size: .; CDR3 DNA: TGTGCCAGTAGAAGGGCAGGGGATCAGCCCCAGCATTTT; CDR3 protein: CASRRAGDQPQHF
D gene: .; J gene: TRBJ2-7; V gene: TRBV6-5; clone size: few; CDR3 DNA: TGTGCCAGCAGTTACAAGGGGGCGGGATACGAGCAGTACTTC; CDR3 protein: CASSYKGAGYEQYF
D gene: TRBD2; J gene: TRBJ2-1; V gene: TRBV7-9; clone size: .; CDR3 DNA: TGTGCCAGCAGCCGGAGCGGGGGCGGCAATGAGCAGTTCTTC; CDR3 protein: CASSRSGGGNEQFF
D gene: TRBD1; J gene: TRBJ1-1; V gene: TRBV6-6; clone size: .; CDR3 DNA: TGTGCCAGCAGTTACGGACAGGGGGCATCATCGTTCTTT; CDR3 protein: CASSYGQGASSFF
D gene: TRBD2; J gene: TRBJ2-5; V gene: TRBV11-1; clone size: .; CDR3 DNA: TGTGCCAGCAGCTTAGTCCTGCTAGCGGGGGGGCCTGAGACCCAGTACTTC; CDR3 protein: CASSLVLLAGGPETQYF
D gene: TRBD2; J gene: TRBJ2-7; V gene: TRBV9; clone size: .; CDR3 DNA: TGTGCCAGCAGCGGGACCTCGGGACTAGACTTATACGAGCAGTACTTC; CDR3 protein: CASSGTSGLDLYEQYF
D gene: TRBD1; J gene: TRBJ1-2; V gene: TRBV27; clone size: .; CDR3 DNA: TGTGCCAGCAGTTCGGACAGGGGAAACTATGGCTACACCTTC; CDR3 protein: CASSSDRGNYGYTF
D gene: .; J gene: TRBJ2-5; V gene: TRBV5-1; clone size: .; CDR3 DNA: TGCGCCAGCAGCTCCCCACCCAGAGGAGGAGGTCGAGAGACCCAGTACTTC; CDR3 protein: CASSSPPRGGGRETQYF
D gene: TRBD2; J gene: TRBJ2-7; V gene: TRBV7-9; clone size: once; CDR3 DNA: TGTGCCAGCAGCCCCTCGGAGGGCAGAGGACTAGTCGAGCAGTACTTC; CDR3 protein: CASSPSEGRGLVEQYF
D gene: .; J gene: TRBJ2-7; V gene: TRBV28; clone size: .; CDR3 DNA: TGTGCCAGCAAGACTAACACCTACGAGCAGTACTTC; CDR3 protein: CASKTNTYEQYF
D gene: TRBD1; J gene: TRBJ2-5; V gene: TRBV2; clone size: .; CDR3 DNA: TGTGCCAGCGCCGGGACAGGCTGGGGGACCCAGTACTTC; CDR3 protein: CASAGTGWGTQYF
D gene: TRBD1; J gene: TRBJ2-5; V gene: TRBV18; clone size: .; CDR3 DNA: TGTGCCAGCTCACCTAGGGGGCCGGAAGGGACCCAGTACTTC; CDR3 protein: CASSPRGPEGTQYF
D gene: TRBD1; J gene: TRBJ2-7; V gene: TRBV7-9; clone size: .; CDR3 DNA: TGTGCCAGCAGTAAACCGGGACAGGGCACCTACGAGCAGTACTTC; CDR3 protein: CASSKPGQGTYEQYF
D gene: TRBD1; J gene: TRBJ1-2; V gene: TRBV4-2; clone size: .; CDR3 DNA: TGTGCCAGCAGCTTCCGGACAGGCAACTATGGCTACACCTTC; CDR3 protein: CASSFRTGNYGYTF
D gene: .; J gene: TRBJ1-1; V gene: TRBV27; clone size: .; CDR3 DNA: TGTGCCAGCAGTTTCACCGGGGGGAACACTGAAGCTTTCTTT; CDR3 protein: CASSFTGGNTEAFF
D gene: TRBD2; J gene: TRBJ2-7; V gene: TRBV4-1; clone size: once; CDR3 DNA: TGCGCCAGCAGCCAAGAACAGGCGGCGGGGGAACGCGAGCAGTACTTC; CDR3 protein: CASSQEQAAGEREQYF
D gene: .; J gene: TRBJ1-5; V gene: TRBV5-4; clone size: .; CDR3 DNA: TGTGCCAGCAGCTTAAAAGGGGGGGATCAGCCCCAGCATTTT; CDR3 protein: CASSLKGGDQPQHF
D gene: .; J gene: TRBJ1-2; V gene: TRBV21-1; clone size: .; CDR3 DNA: TGTGCCAGCAGCCAACTCCACCTTCGAGGGTATTATGGCTACACCTTC; CDR3 protein: CASSQLHLRGYYGYTF
D gene: .; J gene: TRBJ2-1; V gene: TRBV9; clone size: .; CDR3 DNA: TGTGCCAGCAGCCCATACAATGAGCAGTTCTTC; CDR3 protein: CASSPYNEQFF
D gene: .; J gene: TRBJ2-5; V gene: TRBV28; clone size: .; CDR3 DNA: TGTGCCAGCACCGCGGGGCAGAGAGAGACCCAGTACTTC; CDR3 protein: CASTAGQRETQYF